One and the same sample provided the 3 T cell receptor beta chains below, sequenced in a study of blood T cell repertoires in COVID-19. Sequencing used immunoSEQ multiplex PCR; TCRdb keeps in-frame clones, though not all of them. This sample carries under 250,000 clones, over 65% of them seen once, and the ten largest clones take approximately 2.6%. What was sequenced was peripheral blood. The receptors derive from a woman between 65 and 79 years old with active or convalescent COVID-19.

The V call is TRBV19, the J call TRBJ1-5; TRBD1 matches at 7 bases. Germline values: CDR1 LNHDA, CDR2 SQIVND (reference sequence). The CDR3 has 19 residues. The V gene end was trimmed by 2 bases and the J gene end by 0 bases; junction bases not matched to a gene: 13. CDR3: CASSILGGQAFYSNQPQHF. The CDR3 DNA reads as TGTGCCAGTAGTATATTGGGAGGACAGGCATTTTATAGCAATCAGCCCCAGCATTTT.

CDR3: CASSSRSASDEQFF. In DNA form, the CDR3 reads TGTGCCAGCAGCTCTCGGTCGGCTAGCGATGAGCAGTTCTTC. This rearrangement joins TRBV5-4 to TRBJ2-1, with TRBD2 as a possible D gene (6 bases). V lost 3 bases, J lost 8 bases, and 15 bases lay in between. This CDR3 region has 14 residues. Germline V CDR1 and CDR2: SGHNT, YYREEE (reference sequence).

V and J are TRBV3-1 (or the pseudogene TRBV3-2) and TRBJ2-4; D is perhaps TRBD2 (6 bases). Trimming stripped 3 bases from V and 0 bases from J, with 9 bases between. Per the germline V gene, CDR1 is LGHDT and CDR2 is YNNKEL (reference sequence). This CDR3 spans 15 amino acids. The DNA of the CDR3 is TGTGCCAGCAGCCAGCTGGGACTAGCCAAAAACATTCAGTACTTC. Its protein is CASSQLGLAKNIQYF.